The text below deals with one T cell receptor beta chain. Its target is unknown. Its ends do not fully match the called genes, so a read error is possible. This specimen belongs to a study of T cells after yellow fever vaccination. TCRdb independently ran MiXCR on the 5' RACE reads; one entry per CDR3 protein. The sample consists of roughly 50,000 distinct CDR3 sequences, approximately 7% of them appearing once. The CDR3 has 19 residues. Per germline, CDR1 MNHEY and CDR2 SVGEGT. Findings and limits, study-wide: Only a minor proportion of clonotypes was detected across both CD4 and CD8 compartments.

Here the sequenced sample was CD8+ T cells sorted from PBMCs, taken less than 16 days after the first yellow fever vaccination. This sequence was found in a man aged 18-30 years who received the YFV17D yellow fever vaccine. The chain is built from TRBV6-2 or TRBV6-3 and TRBJ2-3, with 10 bases identical to TRBD2. For the CDR3, the DNA is TGTGCCAGCAGTTACTTTATAGCGGGGGGCCGGACCTTGAAAGATACGCTGTATTTT. Encoded protein: CASSYFIAGGRTLKDTLYF.